These 21 T cell receptor beta chains originate from one sample sequenced in a study of neurological immune-mediated disorders. MiXCR, applied by TCRdb to the 5' RACE reads, yields one record per CDR3 protein. This table holds 36,000 or so distinct CDR3 sequences, 10% found once. The sequencing sample was made of PBMCs. The receptors derive from a woman in her 30s with HTLV-1-associated myelopathy (HAM/TSP).

This clonotype was picked up many times. This chain's CDR3 is CSAQGTGAGFQQYF. For the CDR3, the DNA is TGCAGCGCCCAAGGGACAGGGGCCGGATTCCAGCAGTACTTC. This rearrangement joins TRBV29-1 to TRBJ2-7; TRBD1 agrees at 10 bases. V was pared by 7 bases and J by 8 bases, with 14 bases of the junction left unmatched. The CDR3 loop spans 14 amino acids. Per germline, CDR1 SQVTM and CDR2 ANQGSEA.

This clonotype was counted at least ten times. The chain joins TRBV20-1 to TRBJ1-5; 8 bases line up with TRBD1. Germline CDR1 reads DFQATT; CDR2 reads SNEGSKA (reference sequence). The junction had 6 bases not matched to a gene; V was cut back by 4 bases and J by 4 bases. This CDR3 comprises 14 residues. CDR3 in DNA: TGCAGTGCTACTGGTGACAGGGGAAATCAGCCCCAGCATTTT. Residues: CSATGDRGNQPQHF.

CDR3 in amino acids: CATGGTGKPGQPQHF. The CDR3, as DNA: TGTGCCACCGGGGGGACAGGGAAGCCGGGACAGCCCCAGCATTTT. This chain connects TRBV24-1 to TRBJ1-5; 9 nucleotides line up with TRBD1. Germline values: CDR1 KGHDR, CDR2 SFDVKD. The ends lost 9 bases at V and 7 bases at J; junction bases unmatched: 12. The CDR3 is 15 residues long.

This clonotype was observed many times. This rearrangement joins TRBV7-9 to TRBJ1-1; D is possibly TRBD1 (5 bases). Germline CDR1 and CDR2: SEHNR and FQNEAQ (reference sequence). Trimming took 3 bases from V and 11 from J, leaving 19 bases between them. CDR3 length equals 14 residues. The CDR3 bases are TGTGCCAGCAGCTTGGACGGGACCCCGGCCTCGGCTTTCTTT. It is translated as CASSLDGTPASAFF.

The table lists this clonotype with many counts. The chain has TRBV12-3 or TRBV12-4 and TRBJ2-1; D perhaps matches TRBD2 (7 bases). V was trimmed by 7 bases and J by 6 bases, leaving 19 bases between them. The CDR3 is 15 amino acids. The CDR3 region is CASNAAGAGGNEQFF. CDR3 DNA: TGTGCCAGCAACGCTGCGGGGGCCGGGGGCAATGAGCAGTTCTTC.

The table lists this clonotype with many counts. The chain has TRBV19 and TRBJ2-2; possible D gene TRBD2, 7 bases. Germline CDR1 LNHDA, CDR2 SQIVND (reference sequence). This CDR3 is built from 12 residues. The CDR3 DNA sequence: TGTTCTTCGGGGGGCAGGGGCGGGGAGCTGTTTTTT. Protein sequence: CSSGGRGGELFF.

This clonotype was seen ten or more times. CDR3 sequence: CASSVDTKNIQYF. As DNA, the CDR3 is TGTGCCAGCAGCGTGGACACCAAAAACATTCAGTACTTC. The chain joins TRBV5-6 to TRBJ2-4, with D perhaps TRBD1 (5 bases). The CDR3 length is 13 residues. CDR1 and CDR2 from the germline V gene are SGHDT and YYEEEE. The V gene lost 4 bases and the J gene lost 2 bases, with 7 bases spanning the gap.

This clonotype was observed at least ten times. The rearrangement joins TRBV20-1 to TRBJ2-3, with D perhaps TRBD1 (7 bases). The length of the CDR3 is 14 residues. Looked up from germline, CDR1 is DFQATT and CDR2 is SNEGSKA (reference sequence). Trimming left V 5 bases short and J 6 bases short, with 18 bases between. The CDR3 DNA follows: TGCAGTGCTTGCCCAGGGGGGAGTCGGGATACGCAGTATTTT. Residues: CSACPGGSRDTQYF.

With respect to this clonotype: A junction boundary mismatches the germline segment, possibly from a read error. The chain employs TRBV28 and TRBJ2-7; 8 bases map to TRBD1. CDR1 is MDHEN, CDR2 SYDVKM, per germline. CDR3 size: 13 residues. In nucleotides, the CDR3 is TGTGCCAACAGTGGGACAGGACCCTACGAGCAGTACTTC. This gives the protein CANSGTGPYEQYF.

This clonotype appeared many times. The chain has TRBV10-3 and TRBJ2-1; D may correspond to TRBD1 or TRBD2 (7 bases each). In germline, CDR1 is ENHRY, CDR2 SYGVKD. This CDR3 comprises 14 residues. The V end lost 7 bases, the J end lost 2 bases, and 12 bases lay between the germline ends. The CDR3 loop is CAITSGGAYNEQFF. The CDR3 nucleotides are TGTGCCATCACCTCAGGGGGGGCCTACAATGAGCAGTTCTTC.

This clonotype occurred many times. The V gene is TRBV5-1, the J gene TRBJ2-2; 7 bases match TRBD1. The germline gives CDR1 SGHRS, CDR2 YFSETQ. Trimming removed 4 bases from V and 3 bases from J; junction bases left unmatched: 3. The CDR3 has 14 amino acids. The CDR3, as DNA: TGCGCCAGCAGCAGGGACAGCGACACCGGGGAGCTGTTTTTT. Translated: CASSRDSDTGELFF.

This clonotype was picked up many times. The CDR3 loop is CASSSRTSGGPETQYF. The DNA for the CDR3 is TGCGCCAGCAGCTCACGGACTAGCGGGGGGCCCGAGACCCAGTACTTC. The chain employs TRBV5-1 and TRBJ2-5, with TRBD2 matching over 14 bases. The J segment lost 5 bases and the V segment lost 3 bases, leaving 6 bases of the junction unmatched. The CDR3 is 16 residues long. Per the germline V gene, CDR1 is SGHRS and CDR2 is YFSETQ. The full variable domain, rest sourced from reference TRBV5-1 and TRBJ2-5, is KAGVTQTPRYLIKTRGQQVTLSCSPISGHRSVSWYQQTPGQGLQFLFEYFSETQRNKGNFPGRFSGRQFSNSRSEMNVSTLELGDSALYLCASSSRTSGGPETQYFGPGTRLLVL.

There are many counts of this clonotype. V usage is TRBV5-5 and J usage is TRBJ1-2; D gene unclear. Germline lookup yields CDR1 SGHKS and CDR2 YYEKEE (reference sequence). This CDR3 is 18 amino acids long. The germline V and J ends were trimmed by 1 base and 2 bases, with 21 bases remaining between them. Here the CDR3 DNA reads TGTGCCAGCAGCTTGTCGACGCAGTTTGTCAGACGGAACTATGGCTACACCTTC. Translation gives CASSLSTQFVRRNYGYTF.

This clonotype was counted ten times or more. This sequence joins TRBV20-1 and TRBJ2-7, with TRBD2 identical over 13 bases. The CDR3 covers 14 residues. With 4 bases clipped from V and 7 bases from J, the junction kept 7 bases outside the gene matches. Germline V gene lookup returns CDR1 DFQATT and CDR2 SNEGSKA (reference sequence). CDR3 bases: TGCAGTGCTAACCCCGGACTAGCGGGGGAGGAGCAGTACTTC. Translated: CSANPGLAGEEQYF.

At least ten counts were recorded for this clonotype. The chain uses TRBV20-1 and TRBJ2-7; possibly TRBD2 for D (6 bases). CDR3 length: 12 amino acids. Deletions cut 3 bases from V and 5 bases from J, with 11 bases between. Germline V gene data show CDR1 as DFQATT and CDR2 as SNEGSKA (reference sequence). The CDR3 nucleotides read TGCAGTGCTAGGAGCTCGGGGGACGAGCAGTACTTC. Its protein product is CSARSSGDEQYF.

This clonotype appeared many times. The chain has TRBV2 and TRBJ1-1, with D uncertain. CDR3 length equals 12 residues. The germline CDR1 and CDR2 sequences are SNHLY and FYNNEI. V was shortened by 4 bases and J by 3 bases, with 6 bases between the two germline ends. The chain's CDR3 is CASSAMDTEAFF. The CDR3 DNA reads TGTGCCAGCAGTGCTATGGACACTGAAGCTTTCTTT. The whole variable domain, filled in from reference TRBV2 and TRBJ1-1, reads EPEVTQTPSHQVTQMGQEVILRCVPISNHLYFYWYRQILGQKVEFLVSFYNNEISEKSEIFDDQFSVERPDGSNFTLKIRSTKLEDSAMYFCASSAMDTEAFFGQGTRLTVV.

This clonotype was counted ten times or more. The chain combines TRBV5-1 with TRBJ1-6, with 12 bases identical to TRBD1. Germline-derived CDR1 and CDR2 are SGHRS and YFSETQ. The CDR3 loop spans 14 amino acids. V lost 4 bases and J lost 13; bases outside the gene matches: 6. This CDR3 is CASSLPGQGAPLHF. Here the CDR3 DNA reads TGCGCCAGCAGCCTGCCGGGACAGGGGGCTCCCCTCCACTTT.

In its sample, this clonotype ranks as medium-sized. The chain recombines TRBV20-1 with TRBJ1-1, with D possibly being TRBD1 (6 bases). V lost 6 bases, J lost 1 base, and 9 bases lay in between. Germline lookup yields CDR1 DFQATT and CDR2 SNEGSKA (reference sequence). The CDR3 is made up of 12 amino acids. The CDR3 protein is CSAPRGNTEAFF. CDR3 bases: TGCAGTGCCCCCAGGGGGAACACTGAAGCTTTCTTT.

This clonotype is classed as medium-sized (0.01 to 0.1%). V is TRBV20-1 and J is TRBJ1-5; the match to TRBD1 covers 8 bases. Germline V gene lookup returns CDR1 DFQATT and CDR2 SNEGSKA (reference sequence). The CDR3 has 15 amino acids. V was pared by 3 bases and J by 1 base, with 5 bases of the junction left unmatched. CDR3 protein: CSASAGGESNQPQHF. The CDR3 coding sequence is TGCAGTGCTAGCGCAGGGGGCGAGAGCAATCAGCCCCAGCATTTT.

This clonotype was seen ten or more times. The chain has TRBV10-3 and TRBJ1-1, with D maybe TRBD1 (5 bases). Trimming shortened V by 6 bases and J by 5 bases, and 13 bases separated the two germline ends. This CDR3 is built from 13 residues. Germline CDR1 ENHRY, CDR2 SYGVKD. In nucleotides, the CDR3 is TGTGCCATCAGCGGGGGGAGTGAGACTGAAGCTTTCTTT. Translated, it gives CAISGGSETEAFF.

This clonotype was found many times. The chain employs TRBV10-2 and TRBJ1-4; weak D call: TRBD1 (5 bases). The CDR3 runs 13 residues. V lost 9 bases to trimming and J lost 6 bases, with 14 bases between them. In germline, CDR1 is WSHSY, CDR2 SAAADI. The CDR3 coding sequence is TGCGCCAGTCCGGGGACGGGTGATGAAAAACTGTTTTTT. Protein sequence: CASPGTGDEKLFF.